This TCR beta chain was captured in a study of T cells in localized non-small cell lung cancer. General study findings and limits: A median of about 60 of the top 100 tumor clones appeared in adjacent lung, which was paired and uninvolved. Higher T cell density in the blood was associated with longer overall survival, whereas higher adjacent-lung clonality associated with shorter survival. Sequencing covered just one tumor region, so heterogeneity cannot be ruled out.

Profiling relied on immunoSEQ multiplex PCR, and the TCRdb table lists in-frame clones only, not all of them. The data contain about 40,000 clones, approximately 83% of them singletons. There are 15 residues in the CDR3. The J segment lost 6 bases and the V segment lost 5 bases, leaving 11 bases of the junction unmatched. Per the germline V gene, CDR1 is SNHLY and CDR2 is FYNNEI. This clone was counted a few times. The antigen is undetermined. The rearrangement uses TRBV2 and TRBJ2-7, with 9 bases aligning to TRBD1. Sequenced here: peripheral blood, sampled before any cancer treatment. This TCR came from a man aged 40-75 years with stage I lung adenocarcinoma. As DNA, the CDR3 is TGTGCCAGCAGTCGATCCGGGACAGGGTACATCGAGCAGTACTTC. Translating it yields CASSRSGTGYIEQYF.